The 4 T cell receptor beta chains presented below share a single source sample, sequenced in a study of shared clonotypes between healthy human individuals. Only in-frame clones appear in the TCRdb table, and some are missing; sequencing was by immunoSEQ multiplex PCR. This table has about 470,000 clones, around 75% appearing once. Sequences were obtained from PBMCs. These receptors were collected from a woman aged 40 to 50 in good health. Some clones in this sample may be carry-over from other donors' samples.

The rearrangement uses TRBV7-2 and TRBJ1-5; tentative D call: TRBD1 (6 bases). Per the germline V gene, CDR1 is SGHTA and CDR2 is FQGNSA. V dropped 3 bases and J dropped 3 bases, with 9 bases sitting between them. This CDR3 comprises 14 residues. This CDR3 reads CASSLWGLNQPQHF. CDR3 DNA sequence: TGTGCCAGCAGCTTGTGGGGGCTCAATCAGCCCCAGCATTTT.

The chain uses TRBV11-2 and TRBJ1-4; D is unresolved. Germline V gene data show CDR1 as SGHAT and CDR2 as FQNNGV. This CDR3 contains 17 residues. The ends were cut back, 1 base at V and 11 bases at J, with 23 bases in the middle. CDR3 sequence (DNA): TGTGCCAGCAGCTTAGGCCGTTCTGGGTCGCTTTTGGGGAAACTGTTTTTT. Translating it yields CASSLGRSGSLLGKLFF.

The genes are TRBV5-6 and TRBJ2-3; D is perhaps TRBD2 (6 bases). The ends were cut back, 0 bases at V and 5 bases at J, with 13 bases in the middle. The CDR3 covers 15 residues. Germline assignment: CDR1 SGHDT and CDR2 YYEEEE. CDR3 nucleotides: TGTGCCAGCAGCTTGGAGCCTAGCGAGGGAGATACGCAGTATTTT. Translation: CASSLEPSEGDTQYF.

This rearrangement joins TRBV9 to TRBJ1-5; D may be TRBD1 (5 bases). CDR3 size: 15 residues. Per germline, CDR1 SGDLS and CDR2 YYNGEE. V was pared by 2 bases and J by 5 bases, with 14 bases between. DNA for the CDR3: TGTGCCAGCAGCGTTGGGACGGGGCCGGATCAGCCCCAGCATTTT. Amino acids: CASSVGTGPDQPQHF. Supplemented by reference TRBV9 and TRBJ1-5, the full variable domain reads DSGVTQTPKHLITATGQRVTLRCSPRSGDLSVYWYQQSLDQGLQFLIQYYNGEERAKGNILERFSAQQFPDLHSELNLSSLELGDSALYFCASSVGTGPDQPQHFGDGTRLSIL.